The rows below give T cell receptor beta chains drawn from one sample of a study of T cell clones after liver transplantation. Measured with immunoSEQ multiplex PCR; TCRdb has only the in-frame clones, and not every one. The table shows over 5,000 clones, with just over 30% occurring only once. Their specific antigens are unknown. Sequenced: CD4+ T cells from cultured PBMCs. Every receptor here comes from a human patient who received a liver transplant. Some T cells may be supplied by the graft donor. CDR3s include the opening cysteine and the closing phenylalanine or tryptophan. The D gene is left open where the match is weak. Part of the rows lack a size; the others show once, few, many or a class for expanded clones.

d_call: TRBD2; cdr3_length: 14; v_call: TRBV13; clone_size: -; j_call: TRBJ2-1; cdr3_nt: TGTGCCAGCAGGTCTAGCGGGAGAAGGGTTGAGCAGTTCTTC; cdr3_aa: CASRSSGRRVEQFF
d_call: -; cdr3_length: 12; v_call: TRBV7-9; clone_size: large; j_call: TRBJ1-3; cdr3_nt: TGTGCCAGCGGTTACTCTGGAAACACCATATATTTT; cdr3_aa: CASGYSGNTIYF
d_call: TRBD2; cdr3_length: 15; v_call: TRBV2; clone_size: medium-sized; j_call: TRBJ2-1; cdr3_nt: TGTGCCAGCAGTGTTACTAGCGGGTTCGGGAATGAGCAGTTCTTC; cdr3_aa: CASSVTSGFGNEQFF
d_call: -; cdr3_length: 15; v_call: TRBV6-5; clone_size: -; j_call: TRBJ1-5; cdr3_nt: TGTGCCAGCAGTACCGACGGGATTGGCAATCAGCCCCAGCATTTT; cdr3_aa: CASSTDGIGNQPQHF
d_call: TRBD1; cdr3_length: 14; v_call: TRBV18; clone_size: -; j_call: TRBJ1-6; cdr3_nt: TGTGCCAGCTCACCCGGGACAGGAAATTCACCCCTCCACTTT; cdr3_aa: CASSPGTGNSPLHF
d_call: -; cdr3_length: 14; v_call: TRBV7-9; clone_size: -; j_call: TRBJ1-2; cdr3_nt: TGTGCCAGCAGCTTAGCGGGACGGCCCTATGGCTACACCTTC; cdr3_aa: CASSLAGRPYGYTF
d_call: TRBD2; cdr3_length: 15; v_call: TRBV6-1; clone_size: medium-sized; j_call: TRBJ2-7; cdr3_nt: TGTGCCAGCAGTTCCGGGACCCCGGGAGGATACGAGCAGTACTTC; cdr3_aa: CASSSGTPGGYEQYF
d_call: TRBD1; cdr3_length: 16; v_call: TRBV18; clone_size: few; j_call: TRBJ2-2; cdr3_nt: TGTGCCAGCTCACCACCGACAGGGGGCAACACCGGGGAGCTGTTTTTT; cdr3_aa: CASSPPTGGNTGELFF
d_call: -; cdr3_length: 15; v_call: TRBV5-1; clone_size: -; j_call: TRBJ2-1; cdr3_nt: TGCGCCAGCAGCTTGGAGGGGGGCTTAAACAATGAGCAGTTCTTC; cdr3_aa: CASSLEGGLNNEQFF
d_call: -; cdr3_length: 14; v_call: TRBV14; clone_size: -; j_call: TRBJ2-2; cdr3_nt: TGTGCCAGCAGCCATCTCGACAACACCGGGGAGCTGTTTTTT; cdr3_aa: CASSHLDNTGELFF
d_call: TRBD2; cdr3_length: 16; v_call: TRBV5-1; clone_size: -; j_call: TRBJ2-5; cdr3_nt: TGCGCCAGCAGCTTGGGACTAGCGGGAGGGCAAGAGACCCAGTACTTC; cdr3_aa: CASSLGLAGGQETQYF
d_call: TRBD2; cdr3_length: 18; v_call: TRBV5-4; clone_size: few; j_call: TRBJ2-3; cdr3_nt: TGTGCCAGCAGCTACACCGGGACTAGCGGGGGGGCCACAGATACGCAGTATTTT; cdr3_aa: CASSYTGTSGGATDTQYF
d_call: TRBD1; cdr3_length: 14; v_call: TRBV6-1; clone_size: once; j_call: TRBJ2-7; cdr3_nt: TGTGCCAGCAGCCAGACAGGGCTGTCCTACGAGCAGTACTTC; cdr3_aa: CASSQTGLSYEQYF
d_call: -; cdr3_length: 12; v_call: TRBV29-1; clone_size: -; j_call: TRBJ2-7; cdr3_nt: TGCAGCGTTACCCACAGGTTCGGAGAGCAGTACTTC; cdr3_aa: CSVTHRFGEQYF
d_call: -; cdr3_length: 14; v_call: TRBV6-6; clone_size: -; j_call: TRBJ2-1; cdr3_nt: TGTGCCAGCAGTAACCCCCCCGGGAGCTATGAGCAGTTCTTC; cdr3_aa: CASSNPPGSYEQFF
d_call: -; cdr3_length: 14; v_call: TRBV6-5; clone_size: -; j_call: TRBJ2-5; cdr3_nt: TGTGCCAGCAGGGGGGTGTCAGGAGCTAAAACCCAGTACTTC; cdr3_aa: CASRGVSGAKTQYF
d_call: -; cdr3_length: 13; v_call: TRBV30; clone_size: few; j_call: TRBJ2-2; cdr3_nt: TGTGCCTGGAGTATCAGGGTCCCCGGGGAGCTGTTTTTT; cdr3_aa: CAWSIRVPGELFF
d_call: TRBD2; cdr3_length: 15; v_call: TRBV7-2; clone_size: -; j_call: TRBJ2-7; cdr3_nt: TGTGCCAGCAGGCCTCTCGGGACTAGTTTCGACGAGCAGTACTTC; cdr3_aa: CASRPLGTSFDEQYF
d_call: -; cdr3_length: 12; v_call: TRBV7-2; clone_size: few; j_call: TRBJ1-3; cdr3_nt: TGTGCCAGCGGTTACTCTGGAAACACCATATATTTT; cdr3_aa: CASGYSGNTIYF
d_call: -; cdr3_length: 13; v_call: TRBV4-3; clone_size: -; j_call: TRBJ1-1; cdr3_nt: TGCGCCAGCAGCCGTGGTAGGAACACTGAAGCTTTCTTT; cdr3_aa: CASSRGRNTEAFF
d_call: -; cdr3_length: 14; v_call: TRBV28; clone_size: few; j_call: TRBJ2-7; cdr3_nt: TGTGCCAGCAGTTTTTCTTCAGGAAACTACGAGCAGTACTTC; cdr3_aa: CASSFSSGNYEQYF
d_call: -; cdr3_length: 17; v_call: TRBV27; clone_size: few; j_call: TRBJ2-4; cdr3_nt: TGTGCCAGCAGTACCCTCGGCGGGGGCCTAGCCAAAAACATTCAGTACTTC; cdr3_aa: CASSTLGGGLAKNIQYF